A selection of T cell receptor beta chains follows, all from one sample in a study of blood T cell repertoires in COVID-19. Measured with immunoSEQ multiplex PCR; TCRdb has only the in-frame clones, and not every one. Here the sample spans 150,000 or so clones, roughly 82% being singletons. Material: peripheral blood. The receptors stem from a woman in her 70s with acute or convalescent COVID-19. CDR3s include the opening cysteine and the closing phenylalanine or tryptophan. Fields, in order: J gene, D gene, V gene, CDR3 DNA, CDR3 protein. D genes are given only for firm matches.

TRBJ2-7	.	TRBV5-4	TGTGCCAGCAGCTTGAGGGGCAGGACCTTTTCCTACGAGCAGTACTTC	CASSLRGRTFSYEQYF
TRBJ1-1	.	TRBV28	TGTGCCAGCAGGTCGAGCGGGACTGAAGCTTTCTTT	CASRSSGTEAFF
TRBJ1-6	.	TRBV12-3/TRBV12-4	TGTGCCAGCAGCCTTGGGGGGAATTCACCCCTCCACTTT	CASSLGGNSPLHF
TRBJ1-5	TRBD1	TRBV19	TGTGCCAGTAGGATCCAGGACAGGTCTGGGCAGCCCCAGCATTTT	CASRIQDRSGQPQHF
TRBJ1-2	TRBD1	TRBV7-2	TGTGCCAGCAGCTCTGCGGGGACAGGGGACCTCTATGGCTACACCTTC	CASSSAGTGDLYGYTF
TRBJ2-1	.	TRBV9	TGTGCCAGCAGCGTAACTGGGCAGGGAATCTCTGAGCAGTTCTTC	CASSVTGQGISEQFF
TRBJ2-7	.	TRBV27	TGTGCCAGCAGTTTAAGCTTTAATTACGAGCAGTACTTC	CASSLSFNYEQYF
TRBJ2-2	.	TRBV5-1	TGCGCCAGCAGCTTGCTACAGGGCGACACCGGGGAGCTGTTTTTT	CASSLLQGDTGELFF
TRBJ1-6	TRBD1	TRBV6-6	TGTGCCAGCAGTCCCCGGACAGGGGGCCTCGCGCATTCACCCCTCCACTTT	CASSPRTGGLAHSPLHF
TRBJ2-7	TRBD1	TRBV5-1	TGCGCCAGCAGCTTGCGATTAGGGACAGGGCCCGCCTACGAGCAGTACTTC	CASSLRLGTGPAYEQYF
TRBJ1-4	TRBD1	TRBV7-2	TGTGCCAGCAGCCAACGTCCAGGGGGGCCTAATGAAAAACTGTTTTTT	CASSQRPGGPNEKLFF